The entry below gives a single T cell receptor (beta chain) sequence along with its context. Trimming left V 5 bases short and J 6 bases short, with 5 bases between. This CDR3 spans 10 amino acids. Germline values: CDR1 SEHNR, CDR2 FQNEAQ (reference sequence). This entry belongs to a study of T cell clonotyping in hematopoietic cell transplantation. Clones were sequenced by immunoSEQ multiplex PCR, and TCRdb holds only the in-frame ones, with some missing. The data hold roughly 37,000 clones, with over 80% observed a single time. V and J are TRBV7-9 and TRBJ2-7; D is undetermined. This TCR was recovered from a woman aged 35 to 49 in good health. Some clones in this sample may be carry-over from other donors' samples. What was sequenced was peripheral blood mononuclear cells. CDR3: CASSNGEQYF. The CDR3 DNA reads TGTGCCAGCAGCAATGGCGAGCAGTACTTC.